The 9 T cell receptor beta chains in this list originate from one sample, sequenced in a study of blood T cell repertoires in COVID-19. The data were produced by immunoSEQ multiplex PCR, yet TCRdb's version contains in-frame clones alone and is incomplete. The repertoire holds under 300,000 clones, with approximately 87% as singletons. Sequenced input: peripheral blood. The origin of the receptors is a woman in her twenties or thirties with COVID-19, enrolled during active disease.

This rearrangement joins TRBV4-2 to TRBJ2-2, with 7 bases that match TRBD1. The germline CDR1 and CDR2 sequences are LGHNA and YNFKEQ. V lost 0 bases and J lost 0; bases outside the gene matches: 1. The CDR3 is 16 amino acids. The CDR3 DNA is TGTGCCAGCAGCCAAGATAGGGGGCCGAACACCGGGGAGCTGTTTTTT. Amino acids: CASSQDRGPNTGELFF.

This clone was seen more than once but under ten times. This chain connects TRBV11-2 to TRBJ1-1; 7 nucleotides line up with TRBD1. This CDR3 region has 16 residues. J lost 6 bases, V lost 5 bases, and 15 bases had no gene match. Germline assignment: CDR1 SGHAT and CDR2 FQNNGV. The CDR3 sequence is CASSIRQGNVGAEAFF. In nucleotides, the CDR3 is TGTGCCAGCAGCATCCGACAGGGAAATGTCGGGGCTGAAGCTTTCTTT.

V usage is TRBV28 and J usage is TRBJ2-1; 8 nucleotides line up with TRBD2. The germline V gene encodes CDR1 MDHEN and CDR2 SYDVKM. CDR3 length: 15 residues. Germline trimming cut 6 bases from V and 7 bases from J; bases unmatched to any gene: 11. The DNA for the CDR3 is TGTGCCAGCAGCCTTTTTCGGGGGGGAACAAATGAGCAGTTCTTC. Residues: CASSLFRGGTNEQFF. Full variable domain (rest looked up from reference TRBV28 and TRBJ2-1): DVKVTQSSRYLVKRTGEKVFLECVQDMDHENMFWYRQDPGLGLRLIYFSYDVKMKEKGDIPEGYSVSREKKERFSLILESASTNQTSMYLCASSLFRGGTNEQFFGPGTRLTVL.

The chain combines TRBV5-1 with TRBJ2-1; 15 bases agree with TRBD2. Trimming removed 7 bases from V and 8 bases from J; junction bases left unmatched: 7. Germline V gene lookup returns CDR1 SGHRS and CDR2 YFSETQ. The CDR3 runs 15 residues. The CDR3 loop is CASSGLAGGIYEQFF. The CDR3 DNA sequence: TGCGCCAGCTCCGGACTAGCGGGGGGGATCTATGAGCAGTTCTTC.

This clone was seen a handful of times. CDR3 DNA: TGTGCCAGCAGCCAAGATGCCAGCGGGGGGTTTAGGAACCAGTACTTC. This gives the protein CASSQDASGGFRNQYF. The chain employs TRBV3-1 (or the pseudogene TRBV3-2) and TRBJ2-5, with 9 nucleotides matching TRBD2. The CDR3 covers 16 residues. The V gene's germline CDR1 is LGHDT and CDR2 YNNKEL (reference sequence). V dropped 0 bases and J dropped 10; count of bases not matched to a gene: 12.

This rearrangement joins TRBV5-1 to TRBJ2-7; D unresolved. Germline CDR1 SGHRS, CDR2 YFSETQ. V lost 5 bases and J lost 0, with 9 bases in between. The CDR3 runs 13 residues. CDR3 in DNA: TGCGCCAGCAGTGGTTTCAGCTCCTACGAGCAGTACTTC. It specifies CASSGFSSYEQYF. The variable domain in full, with the rest retrieved from reference TRBV5-1 and TRBJ2-7, is KAGVTQTPRYLIKTRGQQVTLSCSPISGHRSVSWYQQTPGQGLQFLFEYFSETQRNKGNFPGRFSGRQFSNSRSEMNVSTLELGDSALYLCASSGFSSYEQYFGPGTRLTVT.

V is TRBV4-2 and J is TRBJ1-2, with D possibly being TRBD1 (6 bases). Trimming stripped 4 bases from V and 3 bases from J, with 18 bases between. Germline CDR1 is LGHNA and CDR2 is YNFKEQ. The CDR3 spans 16 residues. The CDR3 here is CASSPFYEGEDYGYTF. The CDR3 DNA reads as TGTGCCAGCAGCCCATTTTATGAGGGGGAAGACTATGGCTACACCTTC.

This chain links TRBV28 with TRBJ1-2, with 7 bases aligning to TRBD1. CDR1 and CDR2 (germline): MDHEN, SYDVKM. After removal of 3 bases from V and 3 bases from J, the junction contained 4 bases not matched to a gene. The CDR3 sequence is 14 residues long. CDR3: CASSFRDRHYGYTF. Here the CDR3 DNA reads TGTGCCAGCAGTTTCAGGGACAGACACTATGGCTACACCTTC.

J is TRBJ1-6 and V is TRBV6-4; D not resolved. V was cut by 0 bases and J by 7 bases, with 4 bases left in between. Germline CDR1 and CDR2: MRHNA and SNTAGT. The CDR3 loop spans 13 amino acids. The CDR3 nucleotides read TGTGCCAGCAGTGACTCGAGGAATTCACCCCTCCACTTT. It translates to CASSDSRNSPLHF.